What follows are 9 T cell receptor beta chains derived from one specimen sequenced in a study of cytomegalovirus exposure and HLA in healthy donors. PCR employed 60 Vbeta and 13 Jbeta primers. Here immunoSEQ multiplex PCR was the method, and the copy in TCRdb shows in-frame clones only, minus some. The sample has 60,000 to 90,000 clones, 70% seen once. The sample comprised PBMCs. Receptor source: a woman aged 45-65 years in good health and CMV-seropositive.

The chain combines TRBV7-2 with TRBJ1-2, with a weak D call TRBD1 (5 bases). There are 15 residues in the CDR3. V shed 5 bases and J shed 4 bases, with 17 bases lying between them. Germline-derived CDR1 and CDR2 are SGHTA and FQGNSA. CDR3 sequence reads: CASSPTSGGTYGYTF. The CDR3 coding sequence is TGTGCCAGCAGCCCCACTTCGGGGGGAACCTATGGCTACACCTTC.

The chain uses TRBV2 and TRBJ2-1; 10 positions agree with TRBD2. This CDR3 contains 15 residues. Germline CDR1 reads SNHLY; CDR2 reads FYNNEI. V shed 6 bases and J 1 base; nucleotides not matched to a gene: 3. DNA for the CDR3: TGTGCCAGCAGCGTACTAGCGGGGTCCTACAATGAGCAGTTCTTC. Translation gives CASSVLAGSYNEQFF.

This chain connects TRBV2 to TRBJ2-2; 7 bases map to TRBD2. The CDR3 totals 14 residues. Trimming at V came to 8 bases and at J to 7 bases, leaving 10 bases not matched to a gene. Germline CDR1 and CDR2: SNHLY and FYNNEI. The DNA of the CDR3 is TGTGCCAGCTCGGTGGGGCCGGGGGGCGGGGAGCTGTTTTTT. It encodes CASSVGPGGGELFF.

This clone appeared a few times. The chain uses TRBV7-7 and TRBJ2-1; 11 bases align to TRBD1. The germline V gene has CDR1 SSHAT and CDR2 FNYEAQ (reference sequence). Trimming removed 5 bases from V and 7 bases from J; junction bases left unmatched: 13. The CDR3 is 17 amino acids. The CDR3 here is CASSTREGDRGLNEQFF. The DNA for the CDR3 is TGTGCCAGCAGCACTCGAGAAGGGGACAGGGGGTTGAATGAGCAGTTCTTC.

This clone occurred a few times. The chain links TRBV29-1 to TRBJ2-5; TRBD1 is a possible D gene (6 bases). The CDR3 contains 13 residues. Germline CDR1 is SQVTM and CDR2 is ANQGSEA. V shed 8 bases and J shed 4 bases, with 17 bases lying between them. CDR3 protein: CSLYLGAGETQYF. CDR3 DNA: TGCAGCCTATATCTGGGGGCAGGAGAGACCCAGTACTTC.

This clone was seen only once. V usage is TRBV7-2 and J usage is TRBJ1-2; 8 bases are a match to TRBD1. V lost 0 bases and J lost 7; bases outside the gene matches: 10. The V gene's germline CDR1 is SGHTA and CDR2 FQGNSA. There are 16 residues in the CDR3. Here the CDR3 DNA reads TGTGCCAGCAGCTTAGCTCAAGGACAGGGAACTGGTGGCTACACCTTC. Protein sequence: CASSLAQGQGTGGYTF. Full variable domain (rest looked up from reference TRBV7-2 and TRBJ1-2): GAGVSQSPSNKVTEKGKDVELRCDPISGHTALYWYRQSLGQGLEFLIYFQGNSAPDKSGLPSDRFSAERTGGSVSTLTIQRTQQEDSAVYLCASSLAQGQGTGGYTFGSGTRLTVV.

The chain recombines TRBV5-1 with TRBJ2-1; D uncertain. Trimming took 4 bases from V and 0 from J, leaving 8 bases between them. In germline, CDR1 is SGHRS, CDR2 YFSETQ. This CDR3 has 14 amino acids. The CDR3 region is CASSSRSSYNEQFF. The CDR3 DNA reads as TGCGCCAGCAGCAGTCGGAGCTCCTACAATGAGCAGTTCTTC.

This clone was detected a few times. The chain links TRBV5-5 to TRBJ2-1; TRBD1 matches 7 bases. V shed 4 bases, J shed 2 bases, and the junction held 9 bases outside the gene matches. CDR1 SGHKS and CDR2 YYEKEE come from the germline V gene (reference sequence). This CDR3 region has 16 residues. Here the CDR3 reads CASSPRDSSPYNEQFF. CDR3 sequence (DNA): TGTGCCAGCAGCCCGAGGGACAGTTCGCCCTACAATGAGCAGTTCTTC.

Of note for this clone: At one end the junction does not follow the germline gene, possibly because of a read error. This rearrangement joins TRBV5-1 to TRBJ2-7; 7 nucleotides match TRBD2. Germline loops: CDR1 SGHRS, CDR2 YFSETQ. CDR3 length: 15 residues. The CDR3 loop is CASSWGTMNSYGQYF. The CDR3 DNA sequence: TGCGCCAGCAGCTGGGGGACTATGAACTCCTACGGGCAGTACTTC.